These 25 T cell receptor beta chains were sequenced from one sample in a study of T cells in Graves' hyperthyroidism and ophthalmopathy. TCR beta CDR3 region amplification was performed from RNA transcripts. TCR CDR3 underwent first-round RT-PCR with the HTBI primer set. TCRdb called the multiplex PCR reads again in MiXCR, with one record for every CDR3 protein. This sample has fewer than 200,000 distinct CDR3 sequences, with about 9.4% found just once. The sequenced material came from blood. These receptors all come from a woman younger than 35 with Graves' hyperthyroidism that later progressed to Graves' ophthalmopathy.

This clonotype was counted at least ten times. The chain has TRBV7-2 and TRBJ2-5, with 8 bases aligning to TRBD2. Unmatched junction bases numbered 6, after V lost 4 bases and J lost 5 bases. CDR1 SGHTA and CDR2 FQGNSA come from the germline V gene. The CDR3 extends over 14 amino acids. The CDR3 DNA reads TGTGCCAGCAGCTATCGGGGGGGTGTCGAGACCCAGTACTTC. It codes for CASSYRGGVETQYF.

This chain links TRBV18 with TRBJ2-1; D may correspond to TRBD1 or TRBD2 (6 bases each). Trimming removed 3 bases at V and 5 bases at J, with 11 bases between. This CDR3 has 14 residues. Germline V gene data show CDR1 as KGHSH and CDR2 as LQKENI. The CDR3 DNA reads TGTGCCAGCTCACCGGGCGGGACAAACAATGAGCAGTTCTTC. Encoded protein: CASSPGGTNNEQFF. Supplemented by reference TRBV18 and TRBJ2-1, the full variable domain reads NAGVMQNPRHLVRRRGQEARLRCSPMKGHSHVYWYRQLPEEGLKFMVYLQKENIIDESGMPKERFSAEFPKEGPSILRIQQVVRGDSAAYFCASSPGGTNNEQFFGPGTRLTVL.

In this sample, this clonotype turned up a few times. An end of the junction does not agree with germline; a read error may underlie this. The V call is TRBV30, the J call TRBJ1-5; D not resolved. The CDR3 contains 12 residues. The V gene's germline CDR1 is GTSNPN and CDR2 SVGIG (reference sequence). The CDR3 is CAWGRINRPQHF. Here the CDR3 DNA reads TGTGCCTGGGGACGGATCAATCGGCCCCAGCATTTT. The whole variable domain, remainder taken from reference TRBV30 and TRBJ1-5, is SQTIHQWPATLVQPVGSPLSLECTVEGTSNPNLYWYRQAAGRGLQLLFYSVGIGQISSEVPQNLSASRPQDRQFILSSKKLLLSDSGFYLCAWGRINRPQHFGDGTRLSIL.

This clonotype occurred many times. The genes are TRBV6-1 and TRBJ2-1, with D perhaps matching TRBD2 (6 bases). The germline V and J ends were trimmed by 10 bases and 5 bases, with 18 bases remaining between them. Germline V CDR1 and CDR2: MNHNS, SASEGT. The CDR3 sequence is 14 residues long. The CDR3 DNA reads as TGTGCCACCCGGAAACTAGCCCAGAACAATGAGCAGTTCTTC. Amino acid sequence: CATRKLAQNNEQFF.

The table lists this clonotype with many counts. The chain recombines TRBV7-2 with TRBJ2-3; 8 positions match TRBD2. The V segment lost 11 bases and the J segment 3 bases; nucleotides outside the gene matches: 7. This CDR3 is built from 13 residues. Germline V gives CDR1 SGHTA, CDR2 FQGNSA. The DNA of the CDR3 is TGTGCCTCGGGGGGGGGCCGGACAGATACGCAGTATTTT. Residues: CASGGGRTDTQYF.

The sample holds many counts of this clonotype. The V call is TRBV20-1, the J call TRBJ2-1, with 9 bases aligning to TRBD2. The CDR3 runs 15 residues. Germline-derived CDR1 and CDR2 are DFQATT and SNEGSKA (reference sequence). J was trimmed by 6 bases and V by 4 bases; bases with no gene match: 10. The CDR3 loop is CSATPPAGGLNEQFF. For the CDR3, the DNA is TGCAGTGCTACGCCCCCAGCGGGAGGTCTCAATGAGCAGTTCTTC.

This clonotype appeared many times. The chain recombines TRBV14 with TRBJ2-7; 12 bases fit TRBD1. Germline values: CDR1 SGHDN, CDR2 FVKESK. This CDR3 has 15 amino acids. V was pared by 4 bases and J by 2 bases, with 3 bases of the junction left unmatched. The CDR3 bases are TGTGCCAGCAGCCCCCGGGACAGGGGGCCCTACGAGCAGTACTTC. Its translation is CASSPRDRGPYEQYF.

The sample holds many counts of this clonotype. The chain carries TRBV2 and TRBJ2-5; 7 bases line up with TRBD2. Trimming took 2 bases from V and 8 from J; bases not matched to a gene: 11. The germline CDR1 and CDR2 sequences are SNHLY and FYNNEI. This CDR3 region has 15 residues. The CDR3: CASSEILAASSTQYF. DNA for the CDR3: TGTGCCAGCAGTGAAATCCTAGCGGCCTCTTCTACCCAGTACTTC.

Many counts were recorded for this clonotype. The CDR3 sequence: CASSLKRGNNEQFF. In DNA, the CDR3 is TGTGCCAGCAGCTTAAAGAGAGGGAACAATGAGCAGTTCTTC. The V call is TRBV7-8, the J call TRBJ2-1; tentatively, D is TRBD2 (5 bases). V was pared by 2 bases and J by 5 bases, with 10 bases between. This CDR3 region has 14 residues. Germline lookup yields CDR1 SGHVS and CDR2 FQNEAQ.

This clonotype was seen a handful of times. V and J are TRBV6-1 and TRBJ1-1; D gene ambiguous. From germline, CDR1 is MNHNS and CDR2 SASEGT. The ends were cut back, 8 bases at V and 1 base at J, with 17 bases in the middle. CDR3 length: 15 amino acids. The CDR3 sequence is CASFDPTVGNTEAFF. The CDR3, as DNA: TGTGCCAGCTTTGATCCCACAGTGGGGAACACTGAAGCTTTCTTT.

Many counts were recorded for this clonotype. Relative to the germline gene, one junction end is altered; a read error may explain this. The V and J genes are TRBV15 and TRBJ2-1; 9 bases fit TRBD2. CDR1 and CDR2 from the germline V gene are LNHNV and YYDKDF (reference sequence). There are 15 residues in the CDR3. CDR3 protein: CATSRDRREGDEQFF. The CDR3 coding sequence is TGTGCCACCAGTAGAGACAGGCGGGAGGGGGATGAGCAGTTCTTC.

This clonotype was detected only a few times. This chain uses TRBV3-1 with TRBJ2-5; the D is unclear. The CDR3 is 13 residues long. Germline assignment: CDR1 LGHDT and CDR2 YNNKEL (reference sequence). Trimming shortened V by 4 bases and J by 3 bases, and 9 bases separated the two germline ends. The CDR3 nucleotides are TGTGCCAGCAGCCTTGCTCTAGAAGAGACCCAGTACTTC. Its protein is CASSLALEETQYF.

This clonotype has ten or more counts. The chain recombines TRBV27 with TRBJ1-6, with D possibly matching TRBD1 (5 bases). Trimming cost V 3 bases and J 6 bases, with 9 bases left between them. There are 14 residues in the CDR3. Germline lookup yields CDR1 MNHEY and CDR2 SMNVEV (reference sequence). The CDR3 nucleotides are TGTGCCAGCAGTTTCGGGGGTGGTAATTCACCCCTCCACTTT. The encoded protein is CASSFGGGNSPLHF.

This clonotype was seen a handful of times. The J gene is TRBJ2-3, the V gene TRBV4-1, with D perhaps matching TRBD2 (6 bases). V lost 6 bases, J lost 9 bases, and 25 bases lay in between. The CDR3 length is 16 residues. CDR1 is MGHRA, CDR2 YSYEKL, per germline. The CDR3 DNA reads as TGCGCCAGCAGTCTAGGACTAACCGGCTATGCGGACACGCAGTATTTT. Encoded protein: CASSLGLTGYADTQYF.

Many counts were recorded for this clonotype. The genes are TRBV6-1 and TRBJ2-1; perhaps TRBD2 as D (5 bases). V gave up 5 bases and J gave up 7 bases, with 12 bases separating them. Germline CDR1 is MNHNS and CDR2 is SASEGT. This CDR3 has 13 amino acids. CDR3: CASSSSSGNEQFF. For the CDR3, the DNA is TGTGCCAGCAGTTCCTCCTCGGGGAATGAGCAGTTCTTC.

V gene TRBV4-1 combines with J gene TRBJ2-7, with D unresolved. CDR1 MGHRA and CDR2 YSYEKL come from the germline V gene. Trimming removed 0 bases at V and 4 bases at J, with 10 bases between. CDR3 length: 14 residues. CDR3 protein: CASSQDGFGYEQYF. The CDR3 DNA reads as TGCGCCAGCAGCCAAGATGGATTCGGGTACGAGCAGTACTTC.

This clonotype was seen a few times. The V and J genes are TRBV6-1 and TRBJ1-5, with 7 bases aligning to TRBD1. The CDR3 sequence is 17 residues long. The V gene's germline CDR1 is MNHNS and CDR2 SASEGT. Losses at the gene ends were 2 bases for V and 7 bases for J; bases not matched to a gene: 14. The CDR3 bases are TGTGCCAGCAGTGAAAGAGAGGGGCAGGGGGATCACCAGCCCCAGCATTTT. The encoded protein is CASSEREGQGDHQPQHF.

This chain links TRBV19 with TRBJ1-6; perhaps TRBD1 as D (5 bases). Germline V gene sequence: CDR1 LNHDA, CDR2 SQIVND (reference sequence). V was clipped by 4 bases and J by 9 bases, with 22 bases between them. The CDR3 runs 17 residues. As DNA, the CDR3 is TGTGCCAGTAGTAAAACCCGGGACCATCTTGGGGGTTCACCCCTCCACTTT. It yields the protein CASSKTRDHLGGSPLHF.

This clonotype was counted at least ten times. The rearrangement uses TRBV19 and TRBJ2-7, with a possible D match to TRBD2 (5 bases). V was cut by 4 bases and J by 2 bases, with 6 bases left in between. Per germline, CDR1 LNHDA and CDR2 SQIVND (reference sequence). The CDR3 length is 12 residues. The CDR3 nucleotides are TGTGCCAGTAGTACCGGGACCTACGAGCAGTACTTC. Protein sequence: CASSTGTYEQYF.

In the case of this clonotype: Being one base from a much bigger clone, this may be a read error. This CDR3 is CATKSWTRNTGELFF. Written as DNA, the CDR3 is TGTGCCACCAAATCCTGGACAAGGAACACCGGGGAGCTGTTTTTT. The chain carries TRBV24-1 and TRBJ2-2; D might be TRBD1 (5 bases). Trimming shortened V by 8 bases and J by 1 base, and 13 bases separated the two germline ends. The CDR3 is made up of 15 amino acids. CDR1 KGHDR and CDR2 SFDVKD come from the germline V gene.

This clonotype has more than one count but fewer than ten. CDR3 residues: CASNAKDREGRYEQFF. In DNA form, the CDR3 reads TGTGCCAGCAATGCTAAAGACAGGGAAGGGCGGTATGAGCAGTTCTTC. V usage is TRBV19 and J usage is TRBJ2-1; 7 bases align to TRBD1. CDR3 length: 16 residues. J lost 8 bases, V lost 9 bases, and 19 bases had no gene match. The germline CDR1 and CDR2 sequences are LNHDA and SQIVND (reference sequence).

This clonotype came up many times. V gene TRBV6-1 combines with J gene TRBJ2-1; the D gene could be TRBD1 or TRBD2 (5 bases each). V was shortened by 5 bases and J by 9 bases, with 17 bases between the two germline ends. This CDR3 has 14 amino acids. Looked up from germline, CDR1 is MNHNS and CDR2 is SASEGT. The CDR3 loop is CASSSRARGGEQFF. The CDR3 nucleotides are TGTGCCAGCAGTTCCCGGGCTCGGGGCGGTGAGCAGTTCTTC.

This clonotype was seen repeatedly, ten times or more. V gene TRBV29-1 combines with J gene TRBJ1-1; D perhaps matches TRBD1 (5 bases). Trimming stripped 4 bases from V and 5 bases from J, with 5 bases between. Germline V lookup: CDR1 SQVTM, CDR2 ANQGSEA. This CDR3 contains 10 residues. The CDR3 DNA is TGCAGCGTTGGGGGGACTGAAGCTTTCTTT. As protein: CSVGGTEAFF.

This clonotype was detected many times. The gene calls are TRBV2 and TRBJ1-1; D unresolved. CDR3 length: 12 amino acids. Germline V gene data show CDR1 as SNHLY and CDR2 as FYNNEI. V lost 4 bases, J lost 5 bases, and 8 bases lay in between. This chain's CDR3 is CASSGGGTEAFF. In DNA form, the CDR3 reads TGTGCCAGCAGTGGGGGAGGTACTGAAGCTTTCTTT. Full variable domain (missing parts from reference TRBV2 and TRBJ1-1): EPEVTQTPSHQVTQMGQEVILRCVPISNHLYFYWYRQILGQKVEFLVSFYNNEISEKSEIFDDQFSVERPDGSNFTLKIRSTKLEDSAMYFCASSGGGTEAFFGQGTRLTVV.

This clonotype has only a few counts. The CDR3 protein is CAWSISGGVQYF. CDR3 nucleotides: TGTGCCTGGAGTATTAGCGGGGGAGTTCAGTACTTC. This sequence joins TRBV30 and TRBJ2-4; 9 bases agree with TRBD2. The CDR3 sequence is 12 residues long. With V trimmed by 2 bases and J by 11 bases, 4 bases remained unmatched. Germline V gene sequence: CDR1 GTSNPN, CDR2 SVGIG (reference sequence).